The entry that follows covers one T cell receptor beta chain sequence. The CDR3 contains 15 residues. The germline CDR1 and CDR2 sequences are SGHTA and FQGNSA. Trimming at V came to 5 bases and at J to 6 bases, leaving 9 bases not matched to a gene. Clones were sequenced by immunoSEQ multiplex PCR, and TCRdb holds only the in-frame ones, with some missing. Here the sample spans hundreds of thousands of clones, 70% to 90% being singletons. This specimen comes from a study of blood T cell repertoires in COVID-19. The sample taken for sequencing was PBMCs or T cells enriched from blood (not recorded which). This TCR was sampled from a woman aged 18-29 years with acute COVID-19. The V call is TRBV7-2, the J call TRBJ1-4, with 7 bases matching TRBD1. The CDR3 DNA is TGTGCCAGCAGCCGCCAGGAGGGGGCAGATGAAAAACTGTTTTTT. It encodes CASSRQEGADEKLFF.